This TCR beta chain was retrieved from a study of shared clonotypes between healthy human individuals. The table came from immunoSEQ multiplex PCR; TCRdb's copy has only in-frame clones and leaves some out. Seen here are over 1.5 million clones, about 98% observed once, and the top ten hold about 0.42%. Trimming shortened V by 5 bases and J by 4 bases, and 3 bases separated the two germline ends. Germline V CDR1 and CDR2: LNHDA, SQIVND (reference sequence). This CDR3 is 11 amino acids long. The TCR comes from a man aged 25 to 40 in good health. Sequenced input: naive CD4+ T cells sorted from blood. Subset here: CD45RA+ positively selected. The chain employs TRBV19 and TRBJ2-1; D ambiguous. CDR3 coding DNA: TGTGCCAGTAGTGAATACAATGAGCAGTTCTTC. Protein product: CASSEYNEQFF.